These 3 T cell receptor beta chains were sequenced from one sample in a study of OX40 agonist ivuxolimab in advanced cancers. Measured with immunoSEQ multiplex PCR; TCRdb has only the in-frame clones, and not every one. This table holds some 130,000 clones, more than 85% found once. The material was CD4+ or CD8+ T cells sorted from blood, obtained in a trial of the OX40 agonist ivuxolimab. The receptors stem from an adult with an advanced solid tumor such as melanoma, head and neck, liver or kidney cancer.

The V and J genes are TRBV18 and TRBJ1-1; 8 positions match TRBD1. Per germline, CDR1 KGHSH and CDR2 LQKENI. The CDR3 contains 15 residues. The J segment lost 2 bases and the V segment lost 2 bases, leaving 4 bases of the junction unmatched. CDR3 bases: TGTGCCAGCTCACCATCGCAGGGGGCCAACACTGAAGCTTTCTTT. Protein: CASSPSQGANTEAFF.

The J gene is TRBJ2-5, the V gene TRBV6-5, with 8 bases fitting TRBD2. Germline CDR1 reads MNHEY; CDR2 reads SVGAGI. This CDR3 is 16 amino acids long. V dropped 0 bases and J dropped 7; count of bases not matched to a gene: 10. CDR3 sequence (DNA): TGTGCCAGCAGTTACTCGGCCAGCGGGAGAGGAGGGACCCAGTACTTC. This codes for CASSYSASGRGGTQYF.

The rearrangement joins TRBV5-1 to TRBJ2-7; D remains unclear. The CDR3 contains 13 residues. CDR1 is SGHRS, CDR2 YFSETQ, per germline. With 0 bases removed from V and 3 bases from J, the gap between germline ends came to 7 bases. The CDR3 region is CASSLELNYEQYF. The CDR3 nucleotides read TGCGCCAGCAGCTTGGAACTTAACTACGAGCAGTACTTC.